These 7 T cell receptor beta chains originate from one sample sequenced in a study of response to subunit inactivated influenza vaccine. From the RT-PCR reads, TCRdb called clonotypes with MiXCR, one entry per CDR3 protein. Found here are under 750,000 distinct CDR3 sequences, 10% to 15% of them singletons; the top ten hold 10% to 13%. Material: PBMCs from blood, obtained on the day of vaccination. All receptors derive from a man aged 50 to 60 who received an inactivated influenza vaccine.

The chain employs TRBV12-3 or TRBV12-4 and TRBJ2-4; D unresolved. Trimming left V 5 bases short and J 0 bases short, with 11 bases between. The CDR3 totals 15 residues. CDR3 amino acids: CASSQPRLAKNIQYF. DNA for the CDR3: TGTGCCAGCAGTCAGCCCCGGCTAGCCAAAAACATTCAGTACTTC.

The V and J genes are TRBV20-1 and TRBJ1-5; 10 nucleotides line up with TRBD1. V dropped 3 bases and J dropped 1; count of bases not matched to a gene: 6. This CDR3 region has 16 residues. The germline V gene encodes CDR1 DFQATT and CDR2 SNEGSKA (reference sequence). The CDR3 protein is CSASGLDRGSNQPQHF. The CDR3 bases are TGCAGTGCTAGTGGCCTGGACAGGGGGAGCAATCAGCCCCAGCATTTT.

This rearrangement joins TRBV15 to TRBJ1-5; 7 bases match TRBD1. The CDR3 is 15 residues long. Germline values: CDR1 LNHNV, CDR2 YYDKDF (reference sequence). V lost 4 bases and J lost 1; bases outside the gene matches: 4. Here the CDR3 reads CATSIPQGSNQPQHF. CDR3 sequence (DNA): TGTGCCACCAGCATACCACAGGGGAGCAATCAGCCCCAGCATTTT. The full variable domain, its missing parts supplied by reference TRBV15 and TRBJ1-5, is DAMVIQNPRYQVTQFGKPVTLSCSQTLNHNVMYWYQQKSSQAPKLLFHYYDKDFNNEADTPDNFQSRRPNTSFCFLDIRSPGLGDTAMYLCATSIPQGSNQPQHFGDGTRLSIL.

This clonotype was observed a few times. The chain is built from TRBV7-6 and TRBJ2-1, with D perhaps TRBD1 (5 bases). CDR3 length: 15 residues. The V gene's germline CDR1 is SGHVS and CDR2 FNYEAQ. Trimming took off 5 bases at V and 4 bases at J, with 15 bases between the two ends. CDR3 coding DNA: TGTGCCAGCAGCCCATCCCGGACATTTTACAATGAGCAGTTCTTC. This sequence encodes CASSPSRTFYNEQFF.

This clonotype was counted ten times or more. J is TRBJ1-1 and V is TRBV2, with D unclear. The CDR3 totals 15 residues. Germline loops: CDR1 SNHLY, CDR2 FYNNEI. The V gene lost 3 bases and the J gene lost 0 bases, with 11 bases spanning the gap. The CDR3 reads CASSDKEMMNTEAFF. The CDR3 nucleotides read TGTGCCAGCAGTGATAAGGAGATGATGAACACTGAAGCTTTCTTT.

This clonotype has just a few counts. CDR3 residues: CASSPTVGLAVNTDTQYF. CDR3 bases: TGTGCCAGCAGCCCCACGGTAGGACTAGCGGTAAACACAGATACGCAGTATTTT. V and J are TRBV11-2 and TRBJ2-3, with 10 bases identical to TRBD2. J lost 2 bases, V lost 5 bases, and 13 bases had no gene match. The CDR3 totals 18 residues. CDR1 is SGHAT and CDR2 is FQNNGV in the germline V gene.

This clonotype showed up many times. CDR3 DNA: TGCGCCAGCAGCCCACAAGAAAACTACGAGCAGTACTTC. Translating gives CASSPQENYEQYF. V usage is TRBV4-1 and J usage is TRBJ2-7; no firm D call. CDR3 size: 13 residues. V lost 4 bases and J 3 bases, leaving 10 bases between the germline ends. Per germline, CDR1 MGHRA and CDR2 YSYEKL.